This record concerns one TCR beta chain sequence. Germline V gene data show CDR1 as MNHEY and CDR2 as SVGAGI. The CDR3 length is 15 residues. V lost 0 bases, J lost 6 bases, and 3 bases stayed unmatched. The data are from a study of blood T cell repertoires in COVID-19. Study summary: The United States, Italy and Spain supplied acute and convalescent COVID-19 samples. PBMCs, B-cell-depleted T cells, or T cells were the source of the cDNA or gDNA that made up the material.

Original handling: Amplifying reference gene primers gave estimates of nucleated cell counts. Sequencing was performed with immunoSEQ multiplex PCR; in TCRdb, only in-frame clones are kept and a portion is missing. From that table come the V and J calls and clone size; the DNA was used to work out D and trimming. The sample shows roughly 230,000 clones, around 83% of them seen only once. This receptor was identified in a man aged 35 to 55 with active or convalescent COVID-19. The sequencing input was peripheral blood. This chain uses TRBV6-5 with TRBJ2-7; 12 bases are shared with TRBD1. CDR3 coding DNA: TGTGCCAGCAGTTACTCTGGGGACAGGGGGCGCGAGCAGTACTTC. As protein: CASSYSGDRGREQYF.